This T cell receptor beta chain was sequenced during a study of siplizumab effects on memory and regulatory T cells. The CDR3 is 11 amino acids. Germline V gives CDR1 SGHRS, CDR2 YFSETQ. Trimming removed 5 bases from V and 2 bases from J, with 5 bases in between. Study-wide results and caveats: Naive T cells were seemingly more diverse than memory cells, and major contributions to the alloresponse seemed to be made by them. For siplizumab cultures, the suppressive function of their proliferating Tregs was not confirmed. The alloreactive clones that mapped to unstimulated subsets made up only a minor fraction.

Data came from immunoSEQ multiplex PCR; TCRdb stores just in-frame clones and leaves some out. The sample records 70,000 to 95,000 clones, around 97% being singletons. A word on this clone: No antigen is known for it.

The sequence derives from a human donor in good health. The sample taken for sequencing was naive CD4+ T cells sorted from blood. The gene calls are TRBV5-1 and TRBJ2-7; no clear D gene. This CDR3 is CASRAAYEQYF. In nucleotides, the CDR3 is TGCGCCAGCAGGGCGGCCTACGAGCAGTACTTC.